This T cell receptor (beta chain) was observed in a study of control samples from healthy donors and cancer patients. This CDR3 contains 12 residues. Between the trimmed V and J ends, which lost 9 bases and 0 bases, there was a span of 9 bases. TCRdb keeps only in-frame clones here, not all; method: immunoSEQ multiplex PCR. This table holds around 96,000 clones, about 92% found once. J is TRBJ2-7 and V is TRBV12-3 or TRBV12-4; D is undetermined. The receptor was isolated from a man aged 18-30 years in good health. The sequencing input was blood. The CDR3: CASGSSSYEQYF. Written as DNA, the CDR3 is TGTGCCAGTGGGTCTAGCTCCTACGAGCAGTACTTC.